The sequence of this TCR beta chain was determined in a study of shared clonotypes between healthy human individuals (dated by TCRdb to between 2020 and 2021). Background on the whole study: The cohort included a few men and a couple of women between 18 and 49 years of age. Each donor's leukapheresis produced roughly between roughly 0.85 and 9.5 billion PBMCs. Different laboratories and diverse techniques were used to prepare libraries and sequence TCR repertoires, to increase sequencing depth and limit assay-specific biases. To estimate repertoire size and how much clonotype sharing occurs between individuals, the study deeply sequenced the blood TCR repertoires of roughly 5 healthy adults. For each donor, CD4 naive and CD4 memory were each run on three plates, CD8 naive on two plates, and CD8 memory on one plate. Broad study findings and their caveats: Pairwise subsampling led to the expectation that sequencing depth would affect the degree of clonotype sharing among donors. Naive subsets generally had larger estimated clonotype richness than memory subsets did. Higher generation probabilities were observed for clonotypes shared by all four sorted-subset donors than for non-shared clonotypes. The genetic and exposure-history diversity represented was limited by the small number of donors. Sampling was restricted to blood, and TCR repertoires in tissues likely differ from the TCR repertoires found in blood. Rarefaction of sorted-subset datasets indicated incomplete sequencing despite the large sequencing depth. When a handful of donors were compared, the shared fraction of clonotypes was about 5% for naive CD4, 3.5% for naive CD8, 2.3% for memory CD4, and approximately 0.4% for memory CD8.

As concerns this clone: The target of this receptor is not known. Per-base quality was not reported, and no clone a single base away is much larger than it.

TCR CDR3 regions were amplified from genomic DNA by multiplex PCR using the deep immunoSEQ assay. Extracted genomic DNA from each cell subset was spread evenly across all wells of several immunoSEQ 96-well plates, with each plate serving as a replicate. Each replicate PCR for sorted subsets received about 180 ng genomic DNA, equal to some 32,000 T cell genomes. The purified libraries were quantified using a Qubit 3.0 fluorometer, sized with a Bioanalyzer 2100, and then quantified again using the KAPA Library Quantification kit. A separate single-read 150-cycle Illumina NextSeq 550 flow cell was used to sequence each immunoSEQ 96-well plate. The authors' pipeline ran thus. Because the immunoSEQ output included only junctional sequences and no quality scores, the filtering could not be the same as the filtering used for full-length reads. Sequences were annotated with PyIR, a Python wrapper for IgBLAST v1.9, using IMGT germline references to assign V/J genes and CDR3. Any read was removed if the V/J assignment was weak (E-value above 1e-6), the CDR3 was missing, or the read contained stop codons, out-of-frame junctions, or ambiguous translated residues. V3J clonotypes were defined as sequences sharing the same inferred V gene, J gene, and CDR3 amino acid sequence. Percentage overlap between repertoires was computed as shared unique clonotypes divided by the size of the smaller repertoire. Richness of each repertoire was evaluated using RTK rarefaction, the Chao1 estimator, and Recon v2.1 estimates of unobserved clonotypes. Generation probabilities were computed with OLGA for all TCRbeta clonotypes obtained by the gDNA method from several donors. Sourced from immuneACCESS, this table was stored by TCRdb with only in-frame sequences that have V and J called. A share of the clones is absent; for the studies checked, an unresolved V gene accounts for under half, and the remainder has no known explanation. That table is the source of V, J and clone size, and D and trimming were worked out from the DNA. The table for this sample lists around 2,000,000 clones; over 85% of them were counted only once. 0.1% to 0.15% of the sample rests with the top ten.

CDR1 is given as SGHDT and CDR2 as YYEEEE, both from the germline V gene. Reading from cysteine to phenylalanine, the CDR3 counts 12 amino acids. The retained sequence is limited to the CDR3, 36 bases, with the frame set at the first base. Relative to germline, V is 3 bases shorter and J is 8 bases shorter, with 11 bases between their ends. The donors were healthy, HIV-negative adults with no recently reported acute infections or vaccinations. All donors were Caucasian adults living in Nashville, Tennessee, USA. CD4+ T cells were enriched by magnetic negative selection, after which naive cells were positively selected on CD45RA and the negative fraction was taken as the memory subset. Blood was collected by leukapheresis, and PBMCs were isolated by Ficoll-Histopaque density gradient centrifugation and then cryopreserved in liquid nitrogen vapor phase. Analytical flow cytometry was used to check the purity and quantity of every magnetically sorted T cell population. Genomic DNA was isolated from each sorted fraction and quantified by UV absorbance on a Nanodrop 2000c.

The specimen was naive CD4+ T cells sorted from blood. The label giving this sample's cell subset or site can be read as: CD45RA+ positively selected. In this chain, TRBV5-6 is recombined with TRBJ1-2; the D gene is possibly TRBD1, with 5 bases matching. This TCR came from a man aged 18 to 30 in good health. The CDR3 protein sequence reads: CASSWGREGYTF. The nucleotide sequence reads TGTGCCAGCAGCTGGGGGAGAGAAGGCTACACCTTC.